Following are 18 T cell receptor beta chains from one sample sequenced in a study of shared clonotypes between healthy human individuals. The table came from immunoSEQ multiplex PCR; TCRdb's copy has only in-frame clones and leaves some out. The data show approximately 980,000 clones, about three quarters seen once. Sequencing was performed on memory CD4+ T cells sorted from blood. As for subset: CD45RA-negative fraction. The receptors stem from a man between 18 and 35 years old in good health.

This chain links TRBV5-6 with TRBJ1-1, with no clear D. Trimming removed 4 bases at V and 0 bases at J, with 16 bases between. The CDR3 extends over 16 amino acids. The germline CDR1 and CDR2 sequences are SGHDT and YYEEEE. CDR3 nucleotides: TGTGCCAGCAGCCCGACGGACGGCTACATGAACACTGAAGCTTTCTTT. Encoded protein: CASSPTDGYMNTEAFF.

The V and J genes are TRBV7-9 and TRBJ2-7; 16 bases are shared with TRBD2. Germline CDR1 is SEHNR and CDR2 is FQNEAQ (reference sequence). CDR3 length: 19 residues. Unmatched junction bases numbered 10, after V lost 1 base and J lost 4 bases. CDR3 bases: TGTGCCAGCAGCTTAGTCCTCGGGACTAGCGGGAGGGCCGAGTACGAGCAGTACTTC. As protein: CASSLVLGTSGRAEYEQYF.

This CDR3 reads CASSINSGASSYNEQFF. CDR3 sequence (DNA): TGTGCCAGCAGCATAAATAGCGGGGCGAGCTCCTACAATGAGCAGTTCTTC. The gene calls are TRBV7-8 and TRBJ2-1; 8 bases match TRBD2. Germline CDR1 is SGHVS and CDR2 is FQNEAQ. With V trimmed by 5 bases and J by 0 bases, 9 bases remained unmatched. The CDR3 is 17 amino acids.

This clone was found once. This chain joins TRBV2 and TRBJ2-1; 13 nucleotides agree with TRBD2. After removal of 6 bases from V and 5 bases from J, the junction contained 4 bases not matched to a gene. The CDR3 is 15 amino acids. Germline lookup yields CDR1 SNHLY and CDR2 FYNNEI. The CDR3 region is CASSQTSGGNNEQFF. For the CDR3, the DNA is TGTGCCAGCAGCCAGACTAGCGGGGGGAACAATGAGCAGTTCTTC.

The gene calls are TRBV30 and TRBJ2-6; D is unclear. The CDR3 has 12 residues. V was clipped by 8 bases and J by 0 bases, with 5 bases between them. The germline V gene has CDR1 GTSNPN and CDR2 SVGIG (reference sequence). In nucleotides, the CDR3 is TGTGCCGGAAACTCTGGGGCCAACGTCCTGACTTTC. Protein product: CAGNSGANVLTF. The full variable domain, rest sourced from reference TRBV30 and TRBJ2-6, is SQTIHQWPATLVQPVGSPLSLECTVEGTSNPNLYWYRQAAGRGLQLLFYSVGIGQISSEVPQNLSASRPQDRQFILSSKKLLLSDSGFYLCAGNSGANVLTFGAGSRLTVL.

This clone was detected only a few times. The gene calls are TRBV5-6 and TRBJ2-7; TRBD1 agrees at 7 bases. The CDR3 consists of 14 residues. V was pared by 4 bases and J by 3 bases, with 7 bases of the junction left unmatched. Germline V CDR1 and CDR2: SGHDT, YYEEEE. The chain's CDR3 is CASSGDRVYYEQYF. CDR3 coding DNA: TGTGCCAGCAGCGGCGACAGGGTATACTACGAGCAGTACTTC.

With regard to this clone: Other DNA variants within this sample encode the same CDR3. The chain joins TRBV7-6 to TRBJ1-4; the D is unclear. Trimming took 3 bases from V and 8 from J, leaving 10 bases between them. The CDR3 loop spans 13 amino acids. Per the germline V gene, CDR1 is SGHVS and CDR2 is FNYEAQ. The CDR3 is CASSLGEAEKLFF. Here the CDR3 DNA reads TGTGCCAGCAGCTTGGGCGAGGCAGAAAAACTGTTTTTT.

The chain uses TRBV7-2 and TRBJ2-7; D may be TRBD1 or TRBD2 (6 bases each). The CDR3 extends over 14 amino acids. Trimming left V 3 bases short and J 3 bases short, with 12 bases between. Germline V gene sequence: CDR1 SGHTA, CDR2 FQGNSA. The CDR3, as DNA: TGTGCCAGCAGCTTTACAGGAGGGGGCTACGAGCAGTACTTC. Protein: CASSFTGGGYEQYF.

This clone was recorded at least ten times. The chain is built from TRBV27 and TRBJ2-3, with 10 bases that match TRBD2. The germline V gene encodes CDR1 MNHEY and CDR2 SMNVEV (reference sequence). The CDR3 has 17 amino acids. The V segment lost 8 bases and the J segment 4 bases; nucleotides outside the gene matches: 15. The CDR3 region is CASVARAGGIGADTQYF. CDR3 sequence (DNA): TGTGCCAGCGTAGCTAGAGCGGGGGGGATCGGGGCAGATACGCAGTATTTT.

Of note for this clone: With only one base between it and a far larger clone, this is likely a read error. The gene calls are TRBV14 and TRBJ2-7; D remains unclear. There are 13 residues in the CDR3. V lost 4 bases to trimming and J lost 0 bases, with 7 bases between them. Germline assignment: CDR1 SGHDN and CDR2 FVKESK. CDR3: CASSPRSSYEQYF. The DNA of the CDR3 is TGTGCCAGCAGCCCAAGGAGCTCCTACGAGCAGTACTTC. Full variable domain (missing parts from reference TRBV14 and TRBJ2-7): EAGVTQFPSHSVIEKGQTVTLRCDPISGHDNLYWYRRVMGKEIKFLLHFVKESKQDESGMPNNRFLAERTGGTYSTLKVQPAELEDSGVYFCASSPRSSYEQYFGPGTRLTVT.

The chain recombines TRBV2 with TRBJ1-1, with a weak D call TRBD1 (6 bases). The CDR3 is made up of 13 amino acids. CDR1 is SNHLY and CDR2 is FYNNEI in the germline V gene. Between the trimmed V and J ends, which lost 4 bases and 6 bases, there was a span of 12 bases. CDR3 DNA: TGTGCCAGCAGTGTTGGGGGCGCGGCTGAAGCTTTCTTT. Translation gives CASSVGGAAEAFF.

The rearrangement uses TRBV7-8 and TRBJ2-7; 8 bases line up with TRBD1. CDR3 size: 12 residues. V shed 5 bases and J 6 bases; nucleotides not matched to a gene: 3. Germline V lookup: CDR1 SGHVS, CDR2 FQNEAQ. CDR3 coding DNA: TGTGCCAGCAGCAGTACAGGGGGCGAGCAGTACTTC. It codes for CASSSTGGEQYF.

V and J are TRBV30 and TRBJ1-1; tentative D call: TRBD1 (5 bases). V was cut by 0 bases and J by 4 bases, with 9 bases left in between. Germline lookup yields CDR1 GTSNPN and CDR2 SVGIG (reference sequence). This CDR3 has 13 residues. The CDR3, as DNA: TGTGCCTGGAGTGTACAAGGGGTCACTGAAGCTTTCTTT. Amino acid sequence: CAWSVQGVTEAFF.

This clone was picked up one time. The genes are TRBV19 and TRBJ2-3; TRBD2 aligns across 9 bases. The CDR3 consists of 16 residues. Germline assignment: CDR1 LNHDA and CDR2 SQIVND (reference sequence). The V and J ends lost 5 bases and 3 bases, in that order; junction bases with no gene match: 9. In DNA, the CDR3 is TGTGCCAGTAGTTCCAGAGCGGGAGGAGGGACAGATACGCAGTATTTT. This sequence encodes CASSSRAGGGTDTQYF.

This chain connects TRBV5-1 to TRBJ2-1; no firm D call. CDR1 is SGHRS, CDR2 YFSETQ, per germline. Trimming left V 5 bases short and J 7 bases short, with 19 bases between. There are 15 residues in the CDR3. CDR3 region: CASSLSVFWVNEQFF. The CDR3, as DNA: TGCGCCAGCAGTCTTTCCGTATTTTGGGTGAATGAGCAGTTCTTC. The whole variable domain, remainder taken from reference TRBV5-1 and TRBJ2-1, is KAGVTQTPRYLIKTRGQQVTLSCSPISGHRSVSWYQQTPGQGLQFLFEYFSETQRNKGNFPGRFSGRQFSNSRSEMNVSTLELGDSALYLCASSLSVFWVNEQFFGPGTRLTVL.

In nucleotides, the CDR3 is TGCGCCAGCAGCTTGGAACAGGGGGAGTCCTACGAGCAGTACTTC. Translated: CASSLEQGESYEQYF. The V gene is TRBV5-1, the J gene TRBJ2-7; 8 bases align to TRBD1. This CDR3 is built from 15 residues. V gave up 0 bases and J gave up 1 base; unmatched junction bases: 3. Germline lookup yields CDR1 SGHRS and CDR2 YFSETQ.

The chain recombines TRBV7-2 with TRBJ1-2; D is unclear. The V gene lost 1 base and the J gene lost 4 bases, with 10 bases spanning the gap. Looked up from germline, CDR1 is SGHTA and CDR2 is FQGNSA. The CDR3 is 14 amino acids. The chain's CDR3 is CASSLETGTYGYTF. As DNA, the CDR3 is TGTGCCAGCAGCTTAGAAACGGGAACCTATGGCTACACCTTC.

CDR3 amino acids: CASRHGQGWWETQYF. The CDR3 DNA reads TGTGCCAGCAGGCATGGACAGGGATGGTGGGAGACCCAGTACTTC. This chain joins TRBV5-5 and TRBJ2-5, with 8 bases that match TRBD1. The CDR3 contains 15 residues. The germline V gene encodes CDR1 SGHKS and CDR2 YYEKEE (reference sequence). V lost 5 bases to trimming and J lost 5 bases; unmatched junction nucleotides: 11.